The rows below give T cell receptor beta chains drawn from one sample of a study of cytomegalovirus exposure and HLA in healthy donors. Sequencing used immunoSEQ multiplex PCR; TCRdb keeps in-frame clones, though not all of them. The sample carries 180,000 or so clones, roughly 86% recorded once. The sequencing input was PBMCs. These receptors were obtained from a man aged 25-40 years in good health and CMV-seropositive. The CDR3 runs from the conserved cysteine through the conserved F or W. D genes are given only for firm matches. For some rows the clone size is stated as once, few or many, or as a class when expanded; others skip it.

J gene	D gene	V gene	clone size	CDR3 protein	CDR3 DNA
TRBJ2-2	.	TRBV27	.	CASSFRGTGTGQRTLNTGELFF	TGTGCCAGCAGCTTTAGGGGTACCGGAACGGGCCAAAGGACTCTAAACACCGGGGAGCTGTTTTTT
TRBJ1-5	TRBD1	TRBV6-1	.	CASSDMDRAYGNQPQHF	TGTGCCAGCAGTGATATGGACAGGGCTTATGGCAATCAGCCCCAGCATTTT
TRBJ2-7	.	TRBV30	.	CACRVMAYEQYF	TGTGCCTGCAGGGTCATGGCCTACGAGCAGTACTTC
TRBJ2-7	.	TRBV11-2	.	CASSFGAGDAYEQYF	TGTGCCAGCAGCTTCGGGGCAGGGGACGCCTACGAGCAGTACTTC
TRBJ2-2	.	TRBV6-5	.	CASKGGRNTGELFF	TGTGCCAGCAAGGGGGGGAGGAACACCGGGGAGCTGTTTTTT
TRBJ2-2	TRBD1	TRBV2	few	CASRTGQNTGELFF	TGTGCCAGCCGGACAGGGCAAAACACCGGGGAGCTGTTTTTT
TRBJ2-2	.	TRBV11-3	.	CASSPGVWRGRLNTGELFF	TGTGCCAGCAGCCCCGGGGTGTGGAGGGGGCGATTGAACACCGGGGAGCTGTTTTTT
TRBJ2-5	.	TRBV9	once	CASSGGPVETQYF	TGTGCCAGCAGCGGGGGCCCGGTGGAGACCCAGTACTTC
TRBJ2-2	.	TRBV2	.	CASSEYRPNTGELFF	TGTGCCAGCAGTGAATATCGACCGAACACCGGGGAGCTGTTTTTT
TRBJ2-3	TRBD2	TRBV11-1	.	CASSLLGGRAVNTQYF	TGTGCCAGCAGCTTACTCGGCGGGAGGGCCGTAAATACGCAGTATTTT
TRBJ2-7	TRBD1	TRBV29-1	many	CSAGRDRVIDEQYF	TGCAGCGCCGGACGGGACAGGGTTATAGACGAGCAGTACTTC
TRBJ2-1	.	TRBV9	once	CASSVAGGRSISYNEQFF	TGTGCCAGCAGCGTAGCCGGGGGGCGAAGCATCTCCTACAATGAGCAGTTCTTC
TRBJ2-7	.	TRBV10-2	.	CASSEGQFYEQYF	TGCGCCAGCAGTGAGGGCCAGTTCTACGAGCAGTACTTC
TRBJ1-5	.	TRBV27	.	CASSLGLSQPQHF	TGTGCCAGCAGTTTAGGGCTCTCCCAGCCCCAGCATTTT
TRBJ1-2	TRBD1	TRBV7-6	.	CASSQAGTEGWGYTF	TGTGCCAGCAGCCAAGCCGGGACAGAGGGCTGGGGCTACACCTTC
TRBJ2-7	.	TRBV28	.	CASRDLGYEQYF	TGTGCCAGCCGGGACCTGGGCTACGAGCAGTACTTC
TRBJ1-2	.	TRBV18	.	CASSLSGTLNYGYTF	TGTGCCAGCTCACTCTCCGGGACCCTGAACTATGGCTACACCTTC
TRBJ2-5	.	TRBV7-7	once	CASSLGGLQETQYF	TGTGCCAGCAGCTTAGGAGGACTTCAAGAGACCCAGTACTTC
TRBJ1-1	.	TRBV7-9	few	CASSLQGGFTEAFF	TGTGCCAGCAGCTTACAGGGAGGTTTCACTGAAGCTTTCTTT
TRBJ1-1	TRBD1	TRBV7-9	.	CASSLTGTGRFTEAFF	TGTGCCAGCAGCTTAACCGGGACAGGGCGTTTCACTGAAGCTTTCTTT
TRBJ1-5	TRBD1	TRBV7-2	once	CASSFRDSYSNQPQHF	TGTGCCAGCAGCTTCCGGGACAGCTATAGCAATCAGCCCCAGCATTTT
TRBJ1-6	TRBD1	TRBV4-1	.	CASSPRQGDDSPLHF	TGCGCCAGCAGCCCCCGACAGGGGGACGATTCACCCCTCCACTTT
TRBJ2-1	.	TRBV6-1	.	CASSEYTTSYNEQFF	TGTGCCAGCAGTGAATACACTACCTCCTACAATGAGCAGTTCTTC
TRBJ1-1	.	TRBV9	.	CASSKQGWDTEAFF	TGTGCCAGCAGCAAACAGGGTTGGGACACTGAAGCTTTCTTT
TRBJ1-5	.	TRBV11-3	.	CASSLGVDQPQHF	TGTGCCAGCAGCTTAGGGGTCGATCAGCCCCAGCATTTT
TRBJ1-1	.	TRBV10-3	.	CAISVGDEGTEAFF	TGTGCCATCAGTGTTGGGGACGAGGGAACTGAAGCTTTCTTT
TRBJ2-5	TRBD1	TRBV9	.	CASSNAGGQETQYF	TGTGCCAGCAGCAATGCAGGGGGTCAAGAGACCCAGTACTTC
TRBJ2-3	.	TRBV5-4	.	CASSLGGGTQYF	TGTGCCAGCAGCTTGGGGGGAGGTACGCAGTATTTT
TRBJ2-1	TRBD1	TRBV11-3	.	CASSLGRGPYNEQFF	TGTGCCAGCAGCTTAGGCAGGGGGCCCTACAATGAGCAGTTCTTC
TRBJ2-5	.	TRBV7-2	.	CASSLTPVGQETQYF	TGTGCCAGCAGCTTAACACCCGTCGGTCAAGAGACCCAGTACTTC
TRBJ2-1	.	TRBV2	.	CASSNFEQFF	TGTGCCAGCAGTAACTTTGAGCAGTTCTTC